This T cell receptor (beta chain) was captured in a study of beta chain features in type 1 diabetes. Expressed TCRB transcripts got sequenced, as all isolated RNA was reverse transcribed. Assay used: immunoSEQ multiplex PCR; TCRdb lists only in-frame clones, some missing. The table includes more than 300,000 clones, roughly a tenth detected once. Findings and caveats of the study: Patients with Type 1 diabetes showed moderately but significantly shorter TCRB CDR3s in all four CD4+ subsets.

The CDR3 totals 13 residues. The V gene's germline CDR1 is MNHEY and CDR2 SVGAGI. The V gene lost 8 bases and the J gene lost 4 bases, with 14 bases spanning the gap. As to this clone: The antigen is undetermined.

The chain carries TRBV6-5 and TRBJ1-2; no clear D gene. Sample: central memory CD4+ T cells from blood. The source is a man aged 25 to 40 with type 1 diabetes. This CDR3 is CASGPSRSYGYTF. The CDR3 DNA reads as TGTGCCAGCGGGCCGAGCAGGTCCTATGGCTACACCTTC.